This T cell receptor beta chain was captured by sequencing in a study of blood T cell repertoires in COVID-19. About the research overall: Sites in the United States, Italy and Spain provided acute and convalescent COVID-19 samples. Sources were T cells, B-cell-depleted T cells, or PBMCs; the material itself was cDNA or gDNA.

Per the study methods: Amplification of reference gene primers was used by the study to estimate nucleated cell counts. Some clones are missing from TCRdb's copy, which holds only in-frame ones; the method was immunoSEQ multiplex PCR. V, J and clone size reflect that table, while D and trimming were determined from the DNA. The repertoire holds tens of thousands of clones, with about 89% as singletons. Patients from Seattle were sampled longitudinally, starting during active infection. Germline V gene sequence: CDR1 SGHDN, CDR2 FVKESK. V gave up 6 bases and J gave up 5 bases; unmatched junction bases: 6. The CDR3 contains 15 residues.

Input material: peripheral blood. The V gene is TRBV14, the J gene TRBJ2-2, with 10 bases identical to TRBD1. The clonotype comes from a man in his forties or fifties with COVID-19, enrolled during active disease. This CDR3 reads CASRRTGGVTGELFF. CDR3 sequence (DNA): TGTGCCAGCAGACGGACAGGGGGAGTTACCGGGGAGCTGTTTTTT.